This TCR beta chain was recorded in a study of tumor-infiltrating lymphocytes in primary liver carcinoma. From about 490 ng of total RNA, TCR beta-specific cDNA was reverse-transcribed using a constant-region primer. ARM-PCR was slightly modified, and three nested multiplex PCR rounds with it gave rise to the TCR beta libraries. Use of TRBV1-TRBV30 forward primers with a C-beta reverse primer characterized the first two PCR rounds, which lasted 10 cycles each. TCRdb passed the multiplex PCR reads through MiXCR, listing each CDR3 protein once. The repertoire includes 85,000 to 100,000 distinct CDR3 sequences, 65% to 70% of them detected once, and 27% sits in the top ten. Investigators took RNA and DNA out together from roughly 21-30 mg of unsorted bulk tissue. Cases comprised patients with primary liver carcinoma who received surgical resection. Patients were treatment-naive with chronic HBV infection.

The table lists this clonotype with many counts. The CDR3 has 14 residues. V shed 1 base, J shed 6 bases, and the junction held 6 bases outside the gene matches. The germline V gene has CDR1 SGHAT and CDR2 FQNNGV. The sequenced material came from tumor-adjacent normal liver tissue. This receptor was taken from a man between 35 and 55 years old with primary liver carcinoma and hepatitis B virus infection. This chain connects TRBV11-2 to TRBJ2-7; TRBD2 matches 7 bases. The CDR3 sequence is CASSLAGGFTEQYF. In nucleotides, the CDR3 is TGTGCCAGCAGCTTAGCGGGAGGCTTTACCGAGCAGTACTTC.